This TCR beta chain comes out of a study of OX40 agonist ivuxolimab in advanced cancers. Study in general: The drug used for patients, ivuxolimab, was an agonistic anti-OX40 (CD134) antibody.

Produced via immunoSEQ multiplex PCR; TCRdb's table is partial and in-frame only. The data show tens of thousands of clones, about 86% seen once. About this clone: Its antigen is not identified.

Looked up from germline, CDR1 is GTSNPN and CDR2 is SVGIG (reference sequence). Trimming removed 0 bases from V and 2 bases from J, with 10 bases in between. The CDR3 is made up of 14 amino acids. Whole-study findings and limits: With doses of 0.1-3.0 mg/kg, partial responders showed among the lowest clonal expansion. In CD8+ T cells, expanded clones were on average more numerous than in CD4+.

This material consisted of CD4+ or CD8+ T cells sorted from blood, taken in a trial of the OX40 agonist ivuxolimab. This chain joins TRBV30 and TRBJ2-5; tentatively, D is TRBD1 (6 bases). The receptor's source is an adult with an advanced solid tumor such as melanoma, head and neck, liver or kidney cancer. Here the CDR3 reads CAWSVQGPQETQYF. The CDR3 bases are TGTGCCTGGAGTGTACAGGGCCCTCAAGAGACCCAGTACTTC.